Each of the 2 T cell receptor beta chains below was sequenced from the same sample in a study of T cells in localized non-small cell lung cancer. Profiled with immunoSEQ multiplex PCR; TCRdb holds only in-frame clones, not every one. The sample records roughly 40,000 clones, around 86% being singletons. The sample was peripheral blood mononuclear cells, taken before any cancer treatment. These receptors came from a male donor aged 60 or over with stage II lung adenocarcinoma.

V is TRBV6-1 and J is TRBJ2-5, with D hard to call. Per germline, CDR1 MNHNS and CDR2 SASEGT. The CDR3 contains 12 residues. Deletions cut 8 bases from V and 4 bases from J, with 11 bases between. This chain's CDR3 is CASALGVETQYF. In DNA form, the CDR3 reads TGTGCCAGCGCCCTAGGAGTAGAGACCCAGTACTTC.

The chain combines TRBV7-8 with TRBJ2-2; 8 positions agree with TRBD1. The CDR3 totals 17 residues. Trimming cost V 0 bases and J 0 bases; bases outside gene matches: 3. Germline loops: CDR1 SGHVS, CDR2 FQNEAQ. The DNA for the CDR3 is TGTGCCAGCAGCTTAGCGGAACAGGGGGCGAACACCGGGGAGCTGTTTTTT. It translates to CASSLAEQGANTGELFF.